This entry lists 10 T cell receptor beta chains sequenced from one sample in a study of blood T cell repertoires in COVID-19. Some clones are missing from TCRdb's copy, which holds only in-frame ones; the method was immunoSEQ multiplex PCR. Of about 400,000 clones in the sample, approximately 90% were seen once. The sequenced material came from peripheral blood. These receptors originate from a woman in her twenties or thirties with acute or convalescent COVID-19.

This sequence joins TRBV5-1 and TRBJ2-7, with 11 bases aligning to TRBD2. The germline gives CDR1 SGHRS, CDR2 YFSETQ. V lost 2 bases to trimming and J lost 3 bases; unmatched junction nucleotides: 4. CDR3 length: 15 amino acids. The CDR3 DNA is TGCGCCAGCAGCTTACAGCTAGCGGGGGGCTACGAGCAGTACTTC. Amino acids: CASSLQLAGGYEQYF.

CDR3 residues: CASSPEGAANYGYTF. The CDR3 region has the DNA TGTGCCAGCTCACCCGAGGGCGCTGCTAACTATGGCTACACCTTC. V and J are TRBV18 and TRBJ1-2; no clear D. Germline CDR1 is KGHSH and CDR2 is LQKENI. The CDR3 runs to 15 residues. Trimming cost V 3 bases and J 0 bases, with 11 bases left between them.

J is TRBJ1-5 and V is TRBV27, with D tentatively TRBD1 (6 bases). Germline V gene sequence: CDR1 MNHEY, CDR2 SMNVEV (reference sequence). V was clipped by 3 bases and J by 6 bases, with 12 bases between them. The CDR3 covers 14 residues. The CDR3: CASSFAGGAQPQHF. DNA of the CDR3: TGTGCCAGCAGTTTCGCGGGGGGCGCTCAGCCCCAGCATTTT.

J is TRBJ1-3 and V is TRBV2, with 7 bases that match TRBD1. The germline V gene encodes CDR1 SNHLY and CDR2 FYNNEI. The CDR3 is 13 residues long. With 7 bases clipped from V and 4 bases from J, the junction kept 4 bases outside the gene matches. The CDR3: CASTQGIGNTIYF. CDR3 nucleotides: TGTGCCAGCACACAGGGGATCGGAAACACCATATATTTT.

The CDR3 DNA reads as TGTGCCAGCAGTCTACAGCTCCCGACTGGCTACACCTTC. It translates to CASSLQLPTGYTF. This rearrangement joins TRBV12-3 or TRBV12-4 to TRBJ1-2; no clear D. The V and J ends lost 5 bases and 7 bases respectively, with 14 bases between them. CDR3 length equals 13 residues.

The rearrangement uses TRBV25-1 and TRBJ1-5; weak D call: TRBD1 (5 bases). This CDR3 region has 14 residues. Germline V gene lookup returns CDR1 MGHDK and CDR2 SYGVNS. Trimming took off 5 bases at V and 4 bases at J, with 12 bases between the two ends. The CDR3 DNA follows: TGTGCCAGCAGTCCTCCCGGGGGGAATCAGCCCCAGCATTTT. Translation gives CASSPPGGNQPQHF.

The V gene is TRBV7-3, the J gene TRBJ2-3, with 7 bases matching TRBD2. With V trimmed by 2 bases and J by 5 bases, 7 bases remained unmatched. This CDR3 is 15 amino acids long. Germline V gives CDR1 SGHTA, CDR2 FQGTGA. The CDR3 region has the DNA TGTGCCAGCAGCTTAGCGGGACTACCCAAAGATACGCAGTATTTT. As protein: CASSLAGLPKDTQYF.

Concerning this clone itself: A junction boundary mismatches the germline segment, possibly from a read error. V usage is TRBV18 and J usage is TRBJ2-4; unclear D gene. The CDR3 has 12 amino acids. Germline CDR1 is KGHSH and CDR2 is LQKENI. As DNA, the CDR3 is TGTGCCGGCTCACCAATTCGAAACATTCAGTACTTC. Amino acids: CAGSPIRNIQYF.

The chain couples TRBV11-2 to TRBJ2-5, with D possibly matching TRBD1 (6 bases). The germline gives CDR1 SGHAT, CDR2 FQNNGV. Trimming took off 5 bases at V and 5 bases at J, with 15 bases between the two ends. The CDR3 sequence is 14 residues long. Here the CDR3 reads CASSPRQVGETQYF. CDR3 nucleotide sequence: TGTGCCAGCAGCCCGAGACAGGTCGGGGAGACCCAGTACTTC. The full variable domain, completed using reference TRBV11-2 and TRBJ2-5, is EAGVAQSPRYKIIEKRQSVAFWCNPISGHATLYWYQQILGQGPKLLIQFQNNGVVDDSQLPKDRFSAERLKGVDSTLKIQPAKLEDSAVYLCASSPRQVGETQYFGPGTRLLVL.

The CDR3 protein is CASSLGRAGTGVNYGYTF. The CDR3, as DNA: TGTGCCAGCAGCTTAGGCCGGGCCGGGACAGGGGTTAACTATGGCTACACCTTC. The genes are TRBV5-8 and TRBJ1-2; 10 bases align to TRBD1. V trimming: 2 bases; J trimming: 1 base; junction bases outside the gene matches: 11. This CDR3 is 18 amino acids long. Germline CDR1 and CDR2: SGHTS and YDEGEE.